This T cell receptor beta chain emerged from a study of cytomegalovirus exposure and HLA in healthy donors. Overall study results and limits: Most TCR beta V segments were productive about 87% or about 30% of the time in an earlier analysis. CMV serostatus stood as the only immune exposure information on hand. CMV antigen specificity of a few CMV-associated chains was confirmed in vitro. When presence/absence was analysed, sequencing depth was taken to be roughly uniform across donors.

A note on this clone: What it recognizes is unknown.

Germline-derived CDR1 and CDR2 are SNHLY and FYNNEI. V trimming: 6 bases; J trimming: 8 bases; junction bases outside the gene matches: 13. The CDR3 spans 16 residues. The primer mix had 60 Vbeta and 13 Jbeta primers. The assay was immunoSEQ multiplex PCR, and TCRdb's table has in-frame clones only and misses some. Of around 120,000 clones listed, roughly 77% are singletons. This chain uses TRBV2 with TRBJ2-2; 9 bases match TRBD1. The specimen sequenced was PBMCs. The source of this sequence is a man aged 18 to 30 in good health and CMV-seronegative. DNA for the CDR3: TGTGCCAGCAGGAAAACAGGGGGCGATCCCTTTGGGGAGCTGTTTTTT. Translation gives CASRKTGGDPFGELFF.